This T cell receptor (beta chain) was captured in a study of human T cells and chemical hapten exposure (dated by TCRdb to the early 2020s). General notes on the study: For sensitization, 2% DPC in acetone was applied to a roughly 2 cm by roughly 2 cm area of upper inner arm skin. The patient cohort, mostly female, included alopecia areata with under or over 50% scalp involvement, alopecia totalis and alopecia universalis. The study tracked peripheral blood TCR repertoire changes in vivo during primary and secondary sensitization to the hapten diphenylcyclopropenone (DPC) in alopecia patients. Weekly therapeutic DPC doses were additionally applied to the scalp of patients throughout the roughly 22-week study period. Blood was sampled from patients pre-sensitization (week 0) and at 2, 6 and about 24 weeks after DPC sensitization. Patch tests used Finn chambers with 0.01% DPC on the upper back, scored after 6 days by International Contact Dermatitis Research Group standards. Libraries were pooled for sequencing, and per-sample TCR yields varied mainly because of small differences in library volumes within the pool. Around 30 alopecia patients provided blood for TCR sequencing at one to four time points (pre-sensitization, 2, 6 and 24 weeks).

V lost 7 bases and J lost 9 bases, and the count of bases not matched to a germline gene is 8. The CDR3 starts with the cysteine, ends with the phenylalanine, and has 14 residues. The only DNA kept is the CDR3, 42 bases in frame from the first base. As encoded in the germline V gene, CDR1 is ENHRY while CDR2 is SYGVKD. Overall results and qualifications from the work: Because all patients had alopecia, a presumed autoimmune disease, the immune response of the patients might differ from that of healthy individuals. Compared with pre-sensitization or healthy control sets, expanded TCRs formed significantly more large CDR3 similarity clusters, which is consistent with antigen-driven responses. DPC sensitization did not change how many TCRs were above 1 in 1000 frequency, and no evidence was found of alterations in global repertoire structure. Patch test score correlated positively with the number of PT1 expanded TCRs, reaching significance at thresholds 8, 16 and 32 but not at 4. Repeated subsampling changed both the strength of the expansion versus patch-test correlation and the threshold at which that correlation became significant.

Per the publication, the time point label means: pre-sensitization, week 0. The sample's treatment or condition label, decoded: therapeutic diphenylcyclopropenone sensitization with weekly scalp DPC. Blood at each patch-test visit was drawn before the patch test was applied. Patients were considered eligible if aged 18 to 70, diagnosed with alopecia and deemed suitable for DPC therapy, and patients were excluded if pregnant. Total RNA was isolated from unfractionated whole blood collected in Tempus Blood RNA tubes. With respect to this clonotype: The clone's antigen remains unknown. Base-call qualities are not available, and no considerably larger clone is one nucleotide away.

The library was built by means of RACE. The sequencer was a NextSeq 500. During library preparation, unique molecular identifiers were attached to individual cDNA molecules so that TCRs could be counted in a quantitative, reproducible way. For every blood RNA sample, sequencing covered both the TCR alpha and TCR beta chains. As for the original processing: Samples had a median of about 96,000 TCRs, with a range from roughly 20,000 to 700,000. The Decombinator software suite was used to annotate V, J and CDR3 in the TCR reads. Every sample was subsampled to the same number of TCRs (28,000) for the PS versus PT1 abundance plots. Expanded TCRs were defined as absent before sensitization and observed at least eight times at the 2-week time point. Clones were called with MiXCR by TCRdb after fastp trimmed the public reads at Q25, and only in-frame beta chains were retained. Each entry merges the rows of one CDR3 protein and shows their most common DNA and genes. V and J calls and clone size were set by TCRdb, not the authors. The sample profile shows about 180,000 distinct CDR3 sequences; around 30% of them were found once. In total, the top ten clones hold 2.5% to 3.5% of the sample.

This specimen consisted of whole blood, obtained in connection with sensitization to the hapten diphenylcyclopropenone (DPC). The receptor's source is a woman aged 25 to 39 with alopecia areata. Some clones in this sample may be carry-over from other donors' samples. The sequence is built from TRBV10-3 and TRBJ2-1; 11 central nucleotides agree with TRBD1. The CDR3 is CAITRTGGSVEQFF. The DNA sequence is given as TGTGCCATCACCCGGACAGGGGGCTCGGTTGAGCAGTTCTTC.